This record concerns one TCR beta chain sequence. These data are taken from a study of blood T cell repertoires in COVID-19. The repertoire was sequenced with immunoSEQ multiplex PCR; TCRdb's copy has only in-frame clones and lacks some. The sample includes 200,000 to 300,000 clones, approximately 88% of them seen just once. The receptor's source is a middle-aged woman with acute COVID-19. The sample taken for sequencing was PBMCs or T cells enriched from blood (not recorded which).

The DNA of the CDR3 is TGCAGCGTTCGGGACACAAATCAGCCCCAGCATTTT. Translated, it gives CSVRDTNQPQHF. The V call is TRBV29-1, the J call TRBJ1-5, with a possible D match to TRBD1 (6 bases). CDR3 length: 12 amino acids. The germline CDR1 and CDR2 sequences are SQVTM and ANQGSEA. Between the trimmed V and J ends, which lost 5 bases and 4 bases, there was a span of 9 bases.